Each of the 22 T cell receptor beta chains below was sequenced from the same sample in a study of shared clonotypes between healthy human individuals. Sequencing used immunoSEQ multiplex PCR; TCRdb keeps in-frame clones, though not all of them. The table lists approximately 2.3 million clones, over 90% of them singletons. The sample taken for sequencing was naive CD4+ T cells from PBMCs. Subset indicated: CD45RA+ positively selected. These receptors were obtained from a man aged 18 to 30 in good health. Some clones in this sample may be carry-over from other donors' samples.

This chain connects TRBV6-5 to TRBJ2-5; no firm D call. Trimming removed 0 bases at V and 4 bases at J, with 15 bases between. The CDR3 has 16 amino acids. Germline V gives CDR1 MNHEY, CDR2 SVGAGI. The CDR3 is CASSYSGTNSPETQYF. CDR3 nucleotides: TGTGCCAGCAGTTACTCGGGAACAAACTCACCAGAGACCCAGTACTTC.

This clone turned up a few times. V usage is TRBV5-1 and J usage is TRBJ1-1; the D gene is possibly TRBD1 (5 bases). Germline V gene sequence: CDR1 SGHRS, CDR2 YFSETQ. CDR3 length: 13 residues. V was clipped by 0 bases and J by 8 bases, with 11 bases between them. The CDR3 protein is CASSLGQPPEAFF. CDR3 in DNA: TGCGCCAGCAGCTTGGGACAGCCCCCGGAAGCTTTCTTT.

This sequence joins TRBV6-1 and TRBJ1-2, with D perhaps matching TRBD1 (5 bases). The germline V gene has CDR1 MNHNS and CDR2 SASEGT. V shed 5 bases and J shed 4 bases, with 14 bases lying between them. The CDR3 covers 14 residues. CDR3 sequence (DNA): TGTGCCAGCAGTTTATCTGGGGCGGGCTATGGCTACACCTTC. This gives the protein CASSLSGAGYGYTF.

This clone was counted once. The J gene is TRBJ1-5, the V gene TRBV28; 7 nucleotides align to TRBD1. The germline CDR1 and CDR2 sequences are MDHEN and SYDVKM. V lost 3 bases and J lost 8; bases outside the gene matches: 10. This CDR3 contains 15 residues. This CDR3 is CASSLDRTPLKPQHF. CDR3 coding DNA: TGTGCCAGCAGTTTGGACAGGACTCCCCTGAAGCCCCAGCATTTT.

The chain joins TRBV5-4 to TRBJ2-7; 10 positions match TRBD1. V shed 4 bases, J shed 2 bases, and the junction held 12 bases outside the gene matches. In germline, CDR1 is SGHNT, CDR2 YYREEE (reference sequence). CDR3 length: 17 residues. The CDR3: CASSPGPGQGLPYEQYF. The CDR3 DNA reads TGTGCCAGCAGCCCGGGACCGGGACAGGGGCTACCCTACGAGCAGTACTTC.

J is TRBJ1-5 and V is TRBV30; D might be TRBD1 (5 bases). The CDR3 sequence is 11 residues long. V was clipped by 3 bases and J by 12 bases, with 12 bases between them. Germline V gives CDR1 GTSNPN, CDR2 SVGIG (reference sequence). This CDR3 reads CAWSGGSIQHF. In nucleotides, the CDR3 is TGTGCCTGGAGCGGGGGATCAATCCAGCATTTT.

V and J are TRBV18 and TRBJ2-2; unclear D gene. V gave up 6 bases and J gave up 7 bases, with 12 bases separating them. Germline V lookup: CDR1 KGHSH, CDR2 LQKENI. The CDR3 totals 13 residues. The CDR3 region is CASSFGFDGELFF. The CDR3 DNA follows: TGTGCCAGCTCCTTCGGGTTCGACGGGGAGCTGTTTTTT.

Worth noting for this clone: Mismatch with germline at one junction end may stem from a read error. The rearrangement links TRBV11-2 to TRBJ1-2; TRBD1 matches at 8 bases. CDR1 is SGHAT and CDR2 is FQNNGV in the germline V gene. This CDR3 comprises 14 residues. The CDR3 here is CARSLNRGYYGYTF. CDR3 bases: TGTGCCAGAAGCTTGAACAGGGGGTACTATGGCTACACCTTC.

Concerning this clone itself: The same CDR3 can be traced to other DNA sequences in this sample. The genes are TRBV19 and TRBJ2-3; TRBD2 is a possible D gene (6 bases). CDR1 is LNHDA and CDR2 is SQIVND in the germline V gene (reference sequence). The CDR3 extends over 15 amino acids. The V gene lost 1 base and the J gene lost 0 bases, with 8 bases spanning the gap. The CDR3 loop reads CASSIGGTSTDTQYF. For the CDR3, the DNA is TGTGCCAGTAGTATAGGGGGGACTAGCACAGATACGCAGTATTTT.

V usage is TRBV5-1 and J usage is TRBJ1-1; tentatively, D is TRBD1 (6 bases). Germline V gives CDR1 SGHRS, CDR2 YFSETQ. V was shortened by 1 base and J by 4 bases, with 11 bases between the two germline ends. There are 14 residues in the CDR3. The CDR3 nucleotides read TGCGCCAGCAGCTTGCCCGGGACACCCACTGAAGCTTTCTTT. Its translation is CASSLPGTPTEAFF.

This clone was seen once. The chain couples TRBV11-2 to TRBJ2-7, with a tentative D call TRBD1 (5 bases). Germline V gene data show CDR1 as SGHAT and CDR2 as FQNNGV. The CDR3 is made up of 15 amino acids. Trimming took off 5 bases at V and 1 base at J, with 15 bases between the two ends. In nucleotides, the CDR3 is TGTGCCAGCAGCCACAGGTCGCAGGGTTCCTACGAGCAGTACTTC. The encoded protein is CASSHRSQGSYEQYF.

About this clone: Within the sample, other DNA sequences also encode this same CDR3. This chain uses TRBV28 with TRBJ2-7, with TRBD2 as a possible D gene (6 bases). Trimming shortened V by 2 bases and J by 2 bases, and 10 bases separated the two germline ends. In germline, CDR1 is MDHEN, CDR2 SYDVKM. This CDR3 spans 14 amino acids. The chain's CDR3 is CASSLAGIPYEQYF. The CDR3 DNA follows: TGTGCCAGCAGTTTAGCGGGAATCCCCTACGAGCAGTACTTC.

J is TRBJ2-2 and V is TRBV6-6; D is undetermined. Germline CDR1 reads MNHNY; CDR2 reads SVGAGI (reference sequence). The V and J ends lost 2 bases and 4 bases respectively, with 11 bases between them. The CDR3 length is 15 residues. The CDR3 DNA reads TGTGCCAGCAGTTACACCGGACCGACCACCGGGGAGCTGTTTTTT. Protein: CASSYTGPTTGELFF.

This chain links TRBV4-3 with TRBJ2-3; D may correspond to TRBD1 or TRBD2 (6 bases each). Looked up from germline, CDR1 is LGHNA and CDR2 is YSLEER. Trimming cost V 5 bases and J 2 bases, with 14 bases left between them. The CDR3 has 15 amino acids. CDR3 sequence (DNA): TGCGCCAGCAGCTCCGGGGGCCAAGACACAGATACGCAGTATTTT. Amino acid sequence: CASSSGGQDTDTQYF.

This clone was counted a single time. The rearrangement links TRBV27 to TRBJ2-1, with D perhaps matching TRBD1 or TRBD2 (5 bases each). This CDR3 spans 16 amino acids. Between the trimmed V and J ends, which lost 0 bases and 2 bases, there was a span of 11 bases. Germline CDR1 MNHEY, CDR2 SMNVEV (reference sequence). DNA of the CDR3: TGTGCCAGCAGTTTATCGATGGGGACCCCCTACAATGAGCAGTTCTTC. Amino acid sequence: CASSLSMGTPYNEQFF.

This clone was counted a single time. V is TRBV29-1 and J is TRBJ2-7; D call uncertain. The germline gives CDR1 SQVTM, CDR2 ANQGSEA. The CDR3 runs 12 residues. CDR3 residues: CTATGPSYEQYF. As DNA, the CDR3 is TGCACCGCGACCGGGCCCAGCTACGAGCAGTACTTC.

The gene calls are TRBV5-1 and TRBJ1-3; D remains unclear. The germline gives CDR1 SGHRS, CDR2 YFSETQ. V lost 2 bases and J 4 bases, leaving 19 bases between the germline ends. The CDR3 length is 17 residues. CDR3: CASSFRGAGAGGNTIYF. The DNA for the CDR3 is TGCGCCAGCAGCTTTCGAGGCGCCGGTGCGGGGGGAAACACCATATATTTT.

The rearrangement links TRBV21-1 to TRBJ2-7; whether TRBD2, the table's D call, matches the DNA was not checked. TRBV21-1 is tagged as a pseudogene. There are 16 residues in the CDR3. The CDR3 nucleotides are TGTGCCAGCAGCAAAGAGCCTAGCGGGAGCTCCTACGAGCAGTACTTC. Translated, it gives CASSKEPSGSSYEQYF.

This chain joins TRBV5-4 and TRBJ2-5; TRBD2 matches at 9 bases. V lost 4 bases to trimming and J lost 2 bases; unmatched junction nucleotides: 6. The CDR3 has 15 residues. The germline V gene encodes CDR1 SGHNT and CDR2 YYREEE (reference sequence). The CDR3 sequence is CASSGGGRDQETQYF. The CDR3 DNA is TGTGCCAGCAGCGGTGGCGGGAGGGATCAAGAGACCCAGTACTTC.

Regarding this clone: This CDR3 is also generated by other DNA sequences in the sample. The chain links TRBV28 to TRBJ1-5; 8 bases fit TRBD1. V dropped 5 bases and J dropped 2; count of bases not matched to a gene: 5. The CDR3 runs to 15 residues. CDR1 and CDR2 from the germline V gene are MDHEN and SYDVKM. The CDR3 is CASSPTGGGNQPQHF. The CDR3 nucleotides read TGTGCCAGCAGTCCAACAGGGGGTGGCAATCAGCCCCAGCATTTT. Supplemented by reference TRBV28 and TRBJ1-5, the full variable domain reads DVKVTQSSRYLVKRTGEKVFLECVQDMDHENMFWYRQDPGLGLRLIYFSYDVKMKEKGDIPEGYSVSREKKERFSLILESASTNQTSMYLCASSPTGGGNQPQHFGDGTRLSIL.

This chain uses TRBV28 with TRBJ1-5; TRBD1 matches 8 bases. The trim removed 4 bases at V and 1 base at J, leaving 9 bases unmatched. Germline V CDR1 and CDR2: MDHEN, SYDVKM. The CDR3 spans 17 residues. As DNA, the CDR3 is TGTGCCAGCAGTTCTCATAACAGGGGGGAGAGCAATCAGCCCCAGCATTTT. Protein: CASSSHNRGESNQPQHF.

V gene TRBV5-1 combines with J gene TRBJ2-7; TRBD2 is a possible D gene (6 bases). The CDR3 covers 16 residues. Germline loops: CDR1 SGHRS, CDR2 YFSETQ. The V end was cut by 0 bases, the J end by 3 bases, with 16 bases between. DNA for the CDR3: TGCGCCAGCAGCTTGGCAAGACTAGAAGGGAACTACGAGCAGTACTTC. Its protein is CASSLARLEGNYEQYF.